One and the same sample provided the 8 T cell receptor beta chains below, sequenced in a study of blood T cell repertoires in COVID-19. Method: immunoSEQ multiplex PCR; TCRdb's copy keeps in-frame clones and lacks some. The profile shows some 210,000 clones, around nine tenths of them singletons. Specimen: peripheral blood. Receptors originate from a man between 60 and 75 years old with COVID-19, enrolled during active disease.

The V call is TRBV19, the J call TRBJ2-7, with TRBD1 matching 7 bases. Germline V gene sequence: CDR1 LNHDA, CDR2 SQIVND (reference sequence). The CDR3 covers 14 residues. The trim removed 4 bases at V and 6 bases at J, leaving 9 bases unmatched. This CDR3 reads CASSRVRGISEQYF. For the CDR3, the DNA is TGTGCCAGTAGTAGGGTCAGGGGGATCTCCGAGCAGTACTTC.

This clone was detected only once. The V and J genes are TRBV27 and TRBJ2-2; 10 bases map to TRBD2. The trim removed 3 bases at V and 6 bases at J, leaving 4 bases unmatched. CDR1 and CDR2 (germline): MNHEY, SMNVEV (reference sequence). The CDR3 length is 15 residues. The CDR3 DNA is TGTGCCAGCAGTTTTCAGCGGGGGGGCCCCGGGGAGCTGTTTTTT. Translating gives CASSFQRGGPGELFF.

CDR3 protein: CASSLGQGGTGELFF. In DNA, the CDR3 is TGTGCCAGCAGCTTAGGGCAGGGAGGAACCGGGGAGCTGTTTTTT. The chain carries TRBV7-6 and TRBJ2-2; a possible D gene is TRBD2 (6 bases). Germline assignment: CDR1 SGHVS and CDR2 FNYEAQ. The CDR3 has 15 amino acids. The V end lost 1 base, the J end lost 5 bases, and 11 bases lay between the germline ends.

The rearrangement uses TRBV12-3 or TRBV12-4 and TRBJ2-3, with unresolved D. The ends were cut back, 2 bases at V and 4 bases at J, with 4 bases in the middle. CDR3 size: 12 residues. This CDR3 reads CASSLIADTQYF. The DNA for the CDR3 is TGTGCCAGCAGTTTAATCGCAGATACGCAGTATTTT.

V gene TRBV7-8 combines with J gene TRBJ2-2, with TRBD2 matching 8 bases. V shed 8 bases, J shed 5 bases, and the junction held 10 bases outside the gene matches. The CDR3 is made up of 15 amino acids. Germline V gives CDR1 SGHVS, CDR2 FQNEAQ. CDR3 sequence reads: CASREGDYSTGELFF. In DNA form, the CDR3 reads TGTGCCAGCCGGGAGGGGGACTACAGTACCGGGGAGCTGTTTTTT.

This clone was observed once. CDR3 in DNA: TGTGCCAGCAGTTTGGGGCCGACCTACGAGCAGTACTTC. Encoded protein: CASSLGPTYEQYF. The gene calls are TRBV28 and TRBJ2-7, with D possibly matching TRBD1 (5 bases). CDR3 length: 13 residues. Germline CDR1 is MDHEN and CDR2 is SYDVKM. V lost 3 bases and J 2 bases, leaving 8 bases between the germline ends. The full variable domain, in which reference TRBV28 and TRBJ2-7 provide the parts outside the CDR3, is DVKVTQSSRYLVKRTGEKVFLECVQDMDHENMFWYRQDPGLGLRLIYFSYDVKMKEKGDIPEGYSVSREKKERFSLILESASTNQTSMYLCASSLGPTYEQYFGPGTRLTVT.

This chain links TRBV18 with TRBJ1-2, with D unresolved. Germline CDR1 reads KGHSH; CDR2 reads LQKENI. This CDR3 has 13 amino acids. V was trimmed by 3 bases and J by 8 bases, leaving 13 bases between them. The CDR3 loop reads CASSPEEGSGYTF. As DNA, the CDR3 is TGTGCCAGCTCACCCGAGGAGGGAAGCGGCTACACCTTC.

This chain connects TRBV10-1 to TRBJ2-7, with TRBD1 as a possible D gene (7 bases). This CDR3 is built from 16 residues. Trimming removed 2 bases from V and 4 bases from J, with 18 bases in between. Germline V gives CDR1 WNHNN, CDR2 SYGVQD (reference sequence). Here the CDR3 reads CASSEGGGGPSYEQYF. CDR3 nucleotides: TGCGCCAGCAGTGAGGGAGGAGGGGGCCCCTCTTACGAGCAGTACTTC.